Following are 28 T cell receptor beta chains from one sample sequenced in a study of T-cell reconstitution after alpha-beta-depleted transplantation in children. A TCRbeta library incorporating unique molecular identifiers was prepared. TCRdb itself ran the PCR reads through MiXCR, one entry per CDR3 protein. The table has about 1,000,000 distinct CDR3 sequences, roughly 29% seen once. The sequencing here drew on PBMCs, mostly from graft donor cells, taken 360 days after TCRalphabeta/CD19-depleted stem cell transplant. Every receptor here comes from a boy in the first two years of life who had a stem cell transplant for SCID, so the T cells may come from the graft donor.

The CDR3 DNA is TGCAGTGCCTCAGGGTTCGGGGAGCAGTACTTC. Amino acids: CSASGFGEQYF. This sequence joins TRBV20-1 and TRBJ2-7; weak D call: TRBD1 (5 bases). The CDR3 is 11 residues long. The V end was cut by 6 bases, the J end by 7 bases, with 13 bases between. Germline-derived CDR1 and CDR2 are DFQATT and SNEGSKA (reference sequence).

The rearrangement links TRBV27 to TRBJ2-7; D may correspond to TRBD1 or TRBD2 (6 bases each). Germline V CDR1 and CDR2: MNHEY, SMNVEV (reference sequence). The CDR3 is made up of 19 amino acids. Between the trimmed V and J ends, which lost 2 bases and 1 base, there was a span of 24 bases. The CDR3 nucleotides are TGTGCCAGCAGTTTACCTCGACTTCCTACACGGGGGCGGTCCTACGAGCAGTACTTC. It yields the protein CASSLPRLPTRGRSYEQYF.

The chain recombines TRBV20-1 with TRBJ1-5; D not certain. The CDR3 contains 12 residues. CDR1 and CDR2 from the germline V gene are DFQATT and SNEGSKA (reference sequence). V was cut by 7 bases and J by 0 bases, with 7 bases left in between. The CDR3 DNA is TGCAGTGTGGTACTTAGCAATCAGCCCCAGCATTTT. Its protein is CSVVLSNQPQHF.

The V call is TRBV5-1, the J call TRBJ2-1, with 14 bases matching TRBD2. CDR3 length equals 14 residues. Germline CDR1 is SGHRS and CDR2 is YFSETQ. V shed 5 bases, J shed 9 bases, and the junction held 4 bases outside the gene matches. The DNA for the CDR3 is TGCGCCAGCAGGACTAGCGGGGGGGCTAGTGAGCAGTTCTTC. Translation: CASRTSGGASEQFF.

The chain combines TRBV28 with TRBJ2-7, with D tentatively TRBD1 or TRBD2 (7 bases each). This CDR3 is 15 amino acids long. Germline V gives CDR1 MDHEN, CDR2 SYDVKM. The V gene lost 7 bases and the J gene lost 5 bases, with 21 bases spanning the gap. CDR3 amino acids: CASTYRGGFLNEQYF. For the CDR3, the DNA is TGTGCCAGCACTTACAGGGGAGGGTTCCTGAACGAGCAGTACTTC.

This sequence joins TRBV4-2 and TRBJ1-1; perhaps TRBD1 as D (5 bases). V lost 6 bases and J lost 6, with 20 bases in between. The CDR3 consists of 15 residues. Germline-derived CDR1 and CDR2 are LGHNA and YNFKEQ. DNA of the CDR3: TGTGCCAGCAGTCCAAAGGAGTACCGGGGCGCTGAAGCTTTCTTT. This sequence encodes CASSPKEYRGAEAFF.

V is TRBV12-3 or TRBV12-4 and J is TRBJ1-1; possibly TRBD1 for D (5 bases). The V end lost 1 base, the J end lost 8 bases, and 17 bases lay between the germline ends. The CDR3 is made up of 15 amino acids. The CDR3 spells CASSLGGGVWTEAFF. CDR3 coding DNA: TGTGCCAGCAGTTTAGGGGGAGGGGTTTGGACCGAAGCTTTCTTT.

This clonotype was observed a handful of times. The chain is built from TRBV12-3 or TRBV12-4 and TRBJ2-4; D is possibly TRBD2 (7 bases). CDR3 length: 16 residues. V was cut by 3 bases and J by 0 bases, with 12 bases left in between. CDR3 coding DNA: TGTGCCAGCAGTTTGGGGGGGGCTAAAGCCAAAAACATTCAGTACTTC. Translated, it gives CASSLGGAKAKNIQYF.

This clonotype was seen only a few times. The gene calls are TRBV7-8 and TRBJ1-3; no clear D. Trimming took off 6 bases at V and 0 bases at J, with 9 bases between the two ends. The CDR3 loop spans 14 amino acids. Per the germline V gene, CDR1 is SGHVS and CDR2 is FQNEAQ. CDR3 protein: CASRTQSSGNTIYF. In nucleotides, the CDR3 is TGTGCCAGCAGGACACAGAGCTCTGGAAACACCATATATTTT. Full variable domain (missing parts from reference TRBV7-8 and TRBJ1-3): GAGVSQSPRYKVAKRGQDVALRCDPISGHVSLFWYQQALGQGPEFLTYFQNEAQLDKSGLPSDRFFAERPEGSVSTLKIQRTQQEDSAVYLCASRTQSSGNTIYFGEGSWLTVV.

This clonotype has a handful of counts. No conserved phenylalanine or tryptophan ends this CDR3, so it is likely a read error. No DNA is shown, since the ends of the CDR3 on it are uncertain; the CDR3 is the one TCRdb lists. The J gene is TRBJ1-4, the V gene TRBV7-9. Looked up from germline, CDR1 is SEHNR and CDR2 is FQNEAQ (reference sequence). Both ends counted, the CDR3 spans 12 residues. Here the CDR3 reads CASSSRPYTPSA.

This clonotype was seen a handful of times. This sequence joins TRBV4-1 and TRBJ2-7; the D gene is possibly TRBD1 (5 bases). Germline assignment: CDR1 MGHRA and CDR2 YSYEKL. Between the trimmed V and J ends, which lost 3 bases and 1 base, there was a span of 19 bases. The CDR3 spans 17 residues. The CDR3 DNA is TGCGCCAGCAGCCAGAAGTCAGACAGCCTGATTTCCTACGAGCAGTACTTC. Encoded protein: CASSQKSDSLISYEQYF.

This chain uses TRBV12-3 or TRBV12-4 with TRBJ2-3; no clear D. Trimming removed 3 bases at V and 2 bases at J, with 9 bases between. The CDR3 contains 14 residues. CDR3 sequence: CASSFYYLTDTQYF. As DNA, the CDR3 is TGTGCCAGCAGTTTTTACTATCTCACAGATACGCAGTATTTT.

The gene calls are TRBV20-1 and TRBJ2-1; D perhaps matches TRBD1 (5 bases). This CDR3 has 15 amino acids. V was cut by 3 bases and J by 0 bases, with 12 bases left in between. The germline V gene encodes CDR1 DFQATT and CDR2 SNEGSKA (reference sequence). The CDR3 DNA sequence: TGCAGTGCTAGTTCGACGACAGTCTCCTACAATGAGCAGTTCTTC. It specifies CSASSTTVSYNEQFF.

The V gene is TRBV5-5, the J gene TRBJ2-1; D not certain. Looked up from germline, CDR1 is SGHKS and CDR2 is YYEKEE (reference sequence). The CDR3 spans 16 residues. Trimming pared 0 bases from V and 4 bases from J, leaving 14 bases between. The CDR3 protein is CASSLGPPLPYNEQFF. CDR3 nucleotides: TGTGCCAGCAGCTTGGGGCCGCCCCTGCCTTACAATGAGCAGTTCTTC. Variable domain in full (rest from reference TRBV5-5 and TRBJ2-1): DAGVTQSPTHLIKTRGQQVTLRCSPISGHKSVSWYQQVLGQGPQFIFQYYEKEERGRGNFPDRFSARQFPNYSSELNVNALLLGDSALYLCASSLGPPLPYNEQFFGPGTRLTVL.

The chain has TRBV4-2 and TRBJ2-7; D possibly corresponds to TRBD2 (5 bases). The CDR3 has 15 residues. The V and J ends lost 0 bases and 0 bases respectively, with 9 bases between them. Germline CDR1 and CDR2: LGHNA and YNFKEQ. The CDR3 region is CASSQERTLSYEQYF. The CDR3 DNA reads TGTGCCAGCAGCCAAGAAAGGACTCTCTCCTACGAGCAGTACTTC.

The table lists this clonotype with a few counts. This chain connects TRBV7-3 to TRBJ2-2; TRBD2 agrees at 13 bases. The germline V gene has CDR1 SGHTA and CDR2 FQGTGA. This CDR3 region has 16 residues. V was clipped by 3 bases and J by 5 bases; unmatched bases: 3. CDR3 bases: TGTGCCAGCAGCTTGCGGACTAGCGGGGGAACCGGGGAGCTGTTTTTT. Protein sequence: CASSLRTSGGTGELFF.

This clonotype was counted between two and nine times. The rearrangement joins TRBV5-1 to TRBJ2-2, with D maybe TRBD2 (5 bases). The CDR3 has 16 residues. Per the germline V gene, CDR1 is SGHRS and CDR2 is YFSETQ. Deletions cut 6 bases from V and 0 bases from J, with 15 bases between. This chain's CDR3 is CASTPGSRTNTGELFF. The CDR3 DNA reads TGCGCCAGCACCCCGGGGTCGAGAACGAACACCGGGGAGCTGTTTTTT.

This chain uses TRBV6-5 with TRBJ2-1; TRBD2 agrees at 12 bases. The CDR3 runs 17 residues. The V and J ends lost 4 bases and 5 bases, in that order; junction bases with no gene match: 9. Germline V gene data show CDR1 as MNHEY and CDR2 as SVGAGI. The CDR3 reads CASSSPKGLAGHNEQFF. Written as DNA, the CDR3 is TGTGCCAGCAGTTCGCCAAAGGGACTAGCGGGTCACAATGAGCAGTTCTTC.

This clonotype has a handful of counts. The CDR3 nucleotides read TGTGCCAGCCACCAAGCTGAAGCTTTCTTT. Amino acid sequence: CASHQAEAFF. The V call is TRBV12-3 or TRBV12-4, the J call TRBJ1-1; no clear D gene. V was clipped by 8 bases and J by 6 bases, with 7 bases between them. The CDR3 extends over 10 amino acids.

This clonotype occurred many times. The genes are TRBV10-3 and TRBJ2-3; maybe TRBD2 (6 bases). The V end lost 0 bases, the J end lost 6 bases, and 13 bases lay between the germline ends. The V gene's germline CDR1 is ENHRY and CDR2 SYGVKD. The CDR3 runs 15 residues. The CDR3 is CAISESAGRGDTQYF. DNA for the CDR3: TGTGCCATCAGTGAGTCGGCGGGGCGAGGGGATACGCAGTATTTT.

The CDR3 loop is CASSSWGENTEAFF. The CDR3 coding sequence is TGTGCCAGCAGTTCCTGGGGGGAGAACACTGAAGCTTTCTTT. This chain joins TRBV12-3 or TRBV12-4 and TRBJ1-1; D might be TRBD1 (5 bases). The CDR3 extends over 14 amino acids. The germline V and J ends were trimmed by 4 bases and 1 base, with 10 bases remaining between them.

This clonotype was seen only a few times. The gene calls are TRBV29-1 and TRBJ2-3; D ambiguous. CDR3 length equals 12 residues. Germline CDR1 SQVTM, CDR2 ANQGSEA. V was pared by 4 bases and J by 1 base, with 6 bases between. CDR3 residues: CSVAAGTDTQYF. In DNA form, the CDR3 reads TGCAGCGTTGCGGCGGGCACAGATACGCAGTATTTT.

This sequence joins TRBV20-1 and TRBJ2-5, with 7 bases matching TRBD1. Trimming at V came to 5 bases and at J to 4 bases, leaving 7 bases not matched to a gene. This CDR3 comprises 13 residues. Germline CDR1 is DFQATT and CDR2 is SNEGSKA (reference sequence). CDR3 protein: CSARNRGRETQYF. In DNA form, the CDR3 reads TGCAGTGCTCGAAACAGGGGACGAGAGACCCAGTACTTC.

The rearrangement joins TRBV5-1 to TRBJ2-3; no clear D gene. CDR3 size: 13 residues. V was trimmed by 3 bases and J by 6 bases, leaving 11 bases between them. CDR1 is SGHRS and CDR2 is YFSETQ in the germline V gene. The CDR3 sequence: CASSSTWRDTQYF. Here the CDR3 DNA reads TGCGCCAGCAGCTCGACATGGCGGGATACGCAGTATTTT. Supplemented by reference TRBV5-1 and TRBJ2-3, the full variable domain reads KAGVTQTPRYLIKTRGQQVTLSCSPISGHRSVSWYQQTPGQGLQFLFEYFSETQRNKGNFPGRFSGRQFSNSRSEMNVSTLELGDSALYLCASSSTWRDTQYFGPGTRLTVL.

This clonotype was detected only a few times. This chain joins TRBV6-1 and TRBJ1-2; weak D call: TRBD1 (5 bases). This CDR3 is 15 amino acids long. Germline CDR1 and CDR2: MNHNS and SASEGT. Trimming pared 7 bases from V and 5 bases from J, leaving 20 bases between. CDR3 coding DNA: TGTGCCAGCAATGTGCCAGGGCGTGGCGGATATGGCTACACCTTC. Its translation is CASNVPGRGGYGYTF.

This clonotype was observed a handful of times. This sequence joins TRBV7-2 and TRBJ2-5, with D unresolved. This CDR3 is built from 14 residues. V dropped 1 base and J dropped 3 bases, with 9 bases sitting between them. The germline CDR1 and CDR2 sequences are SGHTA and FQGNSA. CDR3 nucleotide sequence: TGTGCCAGCAGCTTAGACCGTTGGAAAGAGACCCAGTACTTC. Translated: CASSLDRWKETQYF.

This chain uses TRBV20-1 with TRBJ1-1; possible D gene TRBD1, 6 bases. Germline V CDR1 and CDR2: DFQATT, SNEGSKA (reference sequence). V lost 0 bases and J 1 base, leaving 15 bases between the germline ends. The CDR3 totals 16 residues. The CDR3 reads CSARDSQTGSNTEAFF. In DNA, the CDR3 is TGCAGTGCTAGAGATAGCCAGACAGGCTCGAACACTGAAGCTTTCTTT.

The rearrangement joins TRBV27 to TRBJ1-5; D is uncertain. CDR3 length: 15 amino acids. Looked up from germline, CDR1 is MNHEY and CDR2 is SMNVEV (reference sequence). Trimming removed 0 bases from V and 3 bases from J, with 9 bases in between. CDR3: CASSLSLGTNQPQHF. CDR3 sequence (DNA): TGTGCCAGCAGTTTATCGTTGGGAACCAATCAGCCCCAGCATTTT.